This T cell receptor beta chain originates from a study of T-cell reconstitution after alpha-beta-depleted transplantation in children. Overall study results and limits: Recipient T cells and thymic progenitors that survived were the source of the high TCRbeta diversity seen at day 60 in some patients.

Worth noting for this clonotype: Its antigen is currently unknown.

Unique molecular identifiers were used in preparing the TCRbeta library. TCRdb fed the PCR reads into MiXCR, producing one record per CDR3 protein. Of 440,000 or so distinct CDR3 sequences in the sample, approximately 41% were seen once. The sample in question was PBMCs, obtained before TCRalphabeta/CD19-depleted stem cell transplant. The receptor was derived from a girl aged 2-10 years with aplastic anemia, due to receive a stem cell transplant.

The CDR3 nucleotides read TGTGCCATCAGTGCCAGGGTAGTCTACGAGCAGTACTTC. Translation: CAISARVVYEQYF. The genes are TRBV10-3 and TRBJ2-7, with D maybe TRBD1 (5 bases). The CDR3 totals 13 residues. The V gene's germline CDR1 is ENHRY and CDR2 SYGVKD. V was cut by 4 bases and J by 3 bases, with 10 bases left in between.